One TCR beta chain is described in this entry. The antigen is unknown. Memory CD4+ cells were the fraction left after CD45RA+ naive selection. TCRdb's copy holds only in-frame clones and misses some; the assay was immunoSEQ multiplex PCR. This sample has about a million clones, with 65% to 80% found just once. Germline lookup yields CDR1 SGHNT and CDR2 YYREEE (reference sequence). CDR3 length: 15 amino acids. The ends were cut back, 0 bases at V and 8 bases at J, with 16 bases in the middle. The data originate from a study of shared clonotypes between healthy human individuals. Study-level information: Each donor contributed plates that comprised three CD4 naive, three CD4 memory, two CD8 naive and one CD8 memory. Findings of the study overall: Sequencing depth was expected to influence donor clonotype sharing. Rarefaction indicated that sorted-subset sequencing remained incomplete although depth was large.

The V and J genes are TRBV5-4 and TRBJ2-3; TRBD2 might be the D (6 bases). The clonotype originates from a man younger than 35 in good health. Input material: memory CD4+ T cells sorted from blood. Subset reported: CD45RA-negative fraction. CDR3 sequence reads: CASSLDPGAGFTQYF. CDR3 sequence (DNA): TGTGCCAGCAGCTTGGACCCCGGGGCGGGGTTTACGCAGTATTTT.